This record concerns one T cell receptor (beta chain) sequence. Its cognate antigen is unknown. This sample is drawn from a study of T cell clones after liver transplantation. Study summary: Post-transplant blood was tracked for graft-donor-reactive T cell clones identified in a pre-transplant mixed lymphocyte reaction. Tolerance: complete withdrawal held at least one year, liver enzymes staying within twice normal. Notes on the study in general: Rather than being deleted, graft donor-reactive T cells may have moved into the graft. In most of the 8 subjects, circulating graft-donor-reactive CD4 TCRbeta sequences fell significantly after transplant.

There are 15 residues in the CDR3. Trimming at V came to 2 bases and at J to 3 bases, leaving 7 bases not matched to a gene. In germline, CDR1 is SGHAT, CDR2 FQNNGV. TCRdb's table, derived via immunoSEQ multiplex PCR, lists solely in-frame clones and lacks some. The data contain more than 20,000 clones, roughly 92% of them seen just once; the ten biggest clones take up 25%. The sequence was collected from a human patient who received a liver transplant. Some T cells may originate from the graft donor. The sequenced sample was CD8+ T cells from blood, obtained less than 27 months after liver transplant. V usage is TRBV11-2 and J usage is TRBJ2-7; TRBD1 matches at 7 bases. CDR3: CASSLRQGVFYEQYF. The CDR3 nucleotides are TGTGCCAGCAGCTTACGACAGGGTGTTTTCTACGAGCAGTACTTC.